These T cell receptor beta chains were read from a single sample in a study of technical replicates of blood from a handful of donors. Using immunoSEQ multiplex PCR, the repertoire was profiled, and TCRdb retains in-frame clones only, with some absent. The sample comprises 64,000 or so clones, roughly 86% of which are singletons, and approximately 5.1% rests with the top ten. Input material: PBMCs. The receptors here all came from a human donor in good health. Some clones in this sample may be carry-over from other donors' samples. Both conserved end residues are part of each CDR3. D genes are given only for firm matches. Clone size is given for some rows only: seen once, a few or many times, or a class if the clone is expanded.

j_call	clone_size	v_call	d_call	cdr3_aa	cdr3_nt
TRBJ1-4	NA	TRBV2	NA	CASTYTDSANEKLFF	TGTGCCAGCACTTACACGGACAGCGCTAATGAAAAACTGTTTTTT
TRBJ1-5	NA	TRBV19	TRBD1	CASNIGTGGNQPQHF	TGTGCCAGTAACATCGGGACAGGGGGCAATCAGCCCCAGCATTTT
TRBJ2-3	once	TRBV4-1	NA	CASSQFSGSSTDTQYF	TGCGCCAGCAGCCAATTTAGCGGTTCTAGCACAGATACGCAGTATTTT
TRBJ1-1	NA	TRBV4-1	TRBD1	CASSQVGQVRGRSGAFF	TGCGCCAGCAGCCAGGTGGGTCAGGTCAGGGGGCGGTCGGGGGCTTTCTTT
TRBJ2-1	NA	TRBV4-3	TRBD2	CASSPLAGGYPNEQFF	TGCGCCAGCAGCCCGTTAGCGGGGGGTTACCCAAATGAGCAGTTCTTC
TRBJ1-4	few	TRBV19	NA	CASSIQEGRGNEKLFF	TGTGCCAGTAGTATTCAGGAGGGACGCGGGAATGAAAAACTGTTTTTT
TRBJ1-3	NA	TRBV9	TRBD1	CASSPGTAGIRNTIYF	TGTGCCAGCAGCCCCGGGACAGCTGGCATACGGAACACCATATATTTT
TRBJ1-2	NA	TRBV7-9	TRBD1	CASSQPGTGSYGYTF	TGTGCCAGCAGCCAACCCGGGACAGGGAGCTATGGCTACACCTTC
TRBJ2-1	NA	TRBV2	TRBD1	CASKRDRGLYNEQFF	TGTGCCAGCAAACGGGACAGGGGGTTATACAATGAGCAGTTCTTC
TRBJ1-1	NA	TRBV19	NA	CASTPNSAGWDTEAFF	TGTGCCAGTACCCCCAATTCGGCAGGGTGGGACACTGAAGCTTTCTTT
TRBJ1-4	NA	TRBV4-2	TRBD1	CASSKEGGTGVTNEKLFF	TGTGCCAGCAGCAAGGAGGGGGGGACAGGGGTGACTAATGAAAAACTGTTTTTT
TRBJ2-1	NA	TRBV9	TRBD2	CASSPTARGRDNEQFF	TGTGCCAGCAGCCCTACGGCTCGGGGGAGGGACAATGAGCAGTTCTTC
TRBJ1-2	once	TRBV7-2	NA	CASSLMAGKDGYTF	TGTGCCAGCAGCCTTATGGCAGGGAAAGACGGCTACACCTTC
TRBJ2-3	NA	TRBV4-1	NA	CASSQAPGSLTDTQYF	TGCGCCAGCAGCCAAGCTCCAGGCTCCCTCACAGATACGCAGTATTTT
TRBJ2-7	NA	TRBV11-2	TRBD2	CASSLDSLQRGSYEQYF	TGTGCCAGCAGCTTAGATTCTCTCCAGCGGGGCTCCTACGAGCAGTACTTC
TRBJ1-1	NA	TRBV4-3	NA	CASSQGRGTEAFF	TGCGCCAGCAGCCAAGGGCGGGGCACTGAAGCTTTCTTT
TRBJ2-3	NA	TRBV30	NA	CAWGRDSYGTDTQYF	TGTGCCTGGGGCCGGGACTCCTATGGCACAGATACGCAGTATTTT
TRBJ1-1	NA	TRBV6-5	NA	CASSKRTPERGAFF	TGTGCCAGCAGCAAAAGGACCCCCGAGCGGGGTGCTTTCTTT
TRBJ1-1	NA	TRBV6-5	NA	CASSYWVGGTEAFF	TGTGCCAGCAGTTATTGGGTAGGGGGAACTGAAGCTTTCTTT
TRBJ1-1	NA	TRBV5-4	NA	CASTLGGRGGAEAFF	TGTGCCAGCACTCTCGGGGGTAGGGGGGGTGCTGAAGCTTTCTTT
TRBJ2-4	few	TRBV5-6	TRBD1	CASSSITGEYIAIQYF	TGTGCCAGCAGCTCCATCACAGGGGAATATATAGCCATTCAGTACTTC
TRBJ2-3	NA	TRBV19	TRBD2	CASSISSGGIADTQYF	TGTGCCAGTAGTATTAGTAGCGGGGGGATAGCAGATACGCAGTATTTT
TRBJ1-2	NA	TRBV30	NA	CAWREGNSYGYTF	TGTGCCTGGAGGGAGGGAAATAGCTATGGCTACACCTTC
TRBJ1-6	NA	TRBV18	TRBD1	CASSPRGQGVNSPLHF	TGTGCCAGCTCACCAAGGGGTCAGGGGGTTAATTCACCCCTCCACTTT
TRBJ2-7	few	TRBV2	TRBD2	CASSLAGGPSEQYF	TGTGCCAGCAGCTTAGCGGGAGGGCCTTCGGAGCAGTACTTC
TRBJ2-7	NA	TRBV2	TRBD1	CASNDYRGYEQYF	TGTGCCAGCAATGATTACAGGGGCTACGAGCAGTACTTC
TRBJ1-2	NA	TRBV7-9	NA	CASSAGVLQNYGYTF	TGTGCCAGCAGCGCAGGGGTCCTACAGAACTATGGCTACACCTTC
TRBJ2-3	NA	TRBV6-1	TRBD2	CASSEGVAGGSTQYF	TGTGCCAGCAGTGAGGGAGTAGCGGGCGGGAGTACGCAGTATTTT
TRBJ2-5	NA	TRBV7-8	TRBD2	CASSFTIAGDQPPQETQYF	TGTGCCAGCAGCTTTACTATAGCGGGAGACCAGCCCCCCCAAGAGACCCAGTACTTC
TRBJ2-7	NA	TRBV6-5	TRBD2	CASKRGPYEQYF	TGTGCCAGCAAGCGGGGGCCCTACGAGCAGTACTTC
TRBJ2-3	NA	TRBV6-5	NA	CASTSGVGSDTQYF	TGTGCCAGCACGTCGGGGGTGGGTTCAGATACGCAGTATTTT
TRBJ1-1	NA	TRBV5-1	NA	CASSFGGPHTEAFF	TGCGCCAGCAGCTTCGGGGGTCCGCACACTGAAGCTTTCTTT
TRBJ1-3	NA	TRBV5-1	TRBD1	CASSLGGQGSNTIYF	TGCGCCAGCAGCTTGGGAGGACAGGGGTCGAACACCATATATTTT
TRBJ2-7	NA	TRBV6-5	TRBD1	CASSLPGQIYEQYF	TGTGCCAGCAGTCTGCCGGGACAGATCTACGAGCAGTACTTC
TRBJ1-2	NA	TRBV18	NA	CASSPLPPGAVLYGYTF	TGTGCCAGCTCACCTCTCCCGCCTGGGGCGGTTCTCTATGGCTACACCTTC
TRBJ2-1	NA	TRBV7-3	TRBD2	CASSRTSGMDEQFF	TGTGCCAGCAGCCGGACTAGCGGGATGGATGAGCAGTTCTTC
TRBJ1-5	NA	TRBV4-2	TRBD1	CASSQDTGVINQPQHF	TGTGCCAGCAGCCAAGATACAGGGGTTATCAATCAGCCCCAGCATTTT
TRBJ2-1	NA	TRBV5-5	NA	CASSGTGFVHNEQFF	TGTGCCAGCAGCGGCACAGGGTTTGTCCACAATGAGCAGTTCTTC
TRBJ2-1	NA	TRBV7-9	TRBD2	CASSLAGGLAGGDEQFF	TGTGCCAGCAGCTTAGCGGGAGGGTTAGCGGGCGGTGATGAGCAGTTCTTC
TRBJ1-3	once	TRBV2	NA	CASSEWAGNTIYF	TGTGCCAGCAGTGAATGGGCCGGAAACACCATATATTTT
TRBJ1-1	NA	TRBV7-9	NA	CASSFSGVTEAFF	TGTGCCAGCAGCTTTTCAGGGGTCACTGAAGCTTTCTTT
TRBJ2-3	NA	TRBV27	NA	CASSPPPMGASTDTQYF	TGTGCCAGCAGTCCCCCCCCGATGGGAGCTAGCACAGATACGCAGTATTTT
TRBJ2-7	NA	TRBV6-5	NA	CASRLIVGHNEQYF	TGTGCCAGCAGGCTTATCGTGGGCCATAACGAGCAGTACTTC
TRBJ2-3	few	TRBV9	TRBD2	CASSVASGQGTQYF	TGTGCCAGCAGCGTAGCTAGCGGGCAGGGGACGCAGTATTTT
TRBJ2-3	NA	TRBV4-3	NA	CASSQVKAISDTQYF	TGCGCCAGCAGCCAAGTAAAGGCTATTAGCGATACGCAGTATTTT
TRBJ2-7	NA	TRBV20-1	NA	CSAPPDEQYF	TGCAGTGCCCCCCCGGACGAGCAGTACTTC
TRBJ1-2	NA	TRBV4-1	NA	CASSQVGGPGYTF	TGCGCCAGCAGCCAAGTTGGGGGCCCAGGCTACACCTTC
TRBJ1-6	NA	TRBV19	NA	CASMDPQGNSPLHF	TGTGCCAGTATGGATCCGCAGGGAAATTCACCCCTCCACTTT
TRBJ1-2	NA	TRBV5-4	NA	CASSFPDRYNYGYTF	TGTGCCAGCAGCTTCCCAGACAGATATAACTATGGCTACACCTTC
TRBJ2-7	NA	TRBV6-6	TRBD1	CASSYARRDSSYEQYF	TGTGCCAGCAGTTACGCCAGAAGGGACAGCTCCTACGAGCAGTACTTC
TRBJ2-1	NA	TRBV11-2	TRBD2	CASSFRVAGDPNEQFF	TGTGCCAGCAGCTTTCGGGTAGCGGGAGATCCCAATGAGCAGTTCTTC
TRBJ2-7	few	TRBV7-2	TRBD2	CASSPSGRDYEQYF	TGTGCCAGCAGCCCAAGCGGGAGGGACTACGAGCAGTACTTC
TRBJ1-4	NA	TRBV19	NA	CASSNTATNEKLFF	TGTGCCAGTAGTAATACAGCAACTAATGAAAAACTGTTTTTT
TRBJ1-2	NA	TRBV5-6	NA	CASSLGQGIGYTF	TGTGCCAGCAGCTTGGGGCAGGGTATTGGCTACACCTTC
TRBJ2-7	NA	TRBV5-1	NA	CASSPKTGLPYEQYF	TGCGCCAGCAGCCCAAAGACCGGACTACCCTACGAGCAGTACTTC
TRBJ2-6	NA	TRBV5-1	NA	CASSSSAKSGANVLTF	TGCGCCAGCAGCTCCAGTGCAAAGTCGGGGGCCAACGTCCTGACTTTC
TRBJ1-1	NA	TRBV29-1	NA	CSATGQNTEAFF	TGCAGCGCCACAGGACAGAACACTGAAGCTTTCTTT
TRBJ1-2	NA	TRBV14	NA	CASSSDRVHGYTF	TGTGCCAGCAGCTCTGATCGGGTCCATGGCTACACCTTC
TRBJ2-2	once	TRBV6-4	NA	CASSDSQVTGELFF	TGTGCCAGCAGTGACTCACAAGTGACCGGGGAGCTGTTTTTT